Below, 27 T cell receptor beta chains from the same sample are listed, as sequenced in a study of CD8+CD57+ T cells in acquired aplastic anemia. The template for TCR beta VDJ and CDR3 sequence profiling was genomic DNA. TCRdb re-derived calls from the reads in MiXCR, one entry per CDR3 protein. Of about 220,000 distinct CDR3 sequences listed, 30% to 40% are singletons. Sequencing was done on a sample of sorted CD4+, CD8+, or CD8+CD57+ T cells (not recorded which) from PBMCs. The receptor set was obtained from a human donor in good health, serving as a control.

This clonotype was observed at least ten times. DNA of the CDR3: TGCAGCGTTGATAGGCAGTTGAACACTGAAGCTTTCTTT. It codes for CSVDRQLNTEAFF. The gene calls are TRBV29-1 and TRBJ1-1; D gene unclear. V was trimmed by 3 bases and J by 0 bases, leaving 8 bases between them. The CDR3 is 13 residues long. Germline V gene sequence: CDR1 SQVTM, CDR2 ANQGSEA. Full variable domain (outside the CDR3, taken from reference TRBV29-1 and TRBJ1-1): SAVISQKPSRDICQRGTSLTIQCQVDSQVTMMFWYRQQPGQSLTLIATANQGSEATYESGFVIDKFPISRPNLTFSTLTVSNMSPEDSSIYLCSVDRQLNTEAFFGQGTRLTVV.

V gene TRBV2 combines with J gene TRBJ1-2, with D uncertain. V lost 5 bases to trimming and J lost 7 bases, with 14 bases between them. Germline CDR1 is SNHLY and CDR2 is FYNNEI. The CDR3 runs 13 residues. The CDR3 sequence: CASSSTASGGYTF. The CDR3 DNA is TGTGCCAGCAGTTCGACCGCTTCGGGTGGCTACACCTTC.

This clonotype was picked up a small number of times. It may be a read error: a sequence one base away is much more abundant. The V call is TRBV2, the J call TRBJ2-1, with D possibly matching TRBD2 (7 bases). The CDR3 is 14 amino acids. CDR1 and CDR2 (germline): SNHLY, FYNNEI. As DNA, the CDR3 is TGTGCCAGCAGGTGGGGGAGGGGGGACAATGGGCAGTTCTTC. Encoded protein: CASRWGRGDNGQFF.

This clonotype was counted ten times or more. The chain has TRBV3-1 and TRBJ2-1; the D gene is possibly TRBD2 (5 bases). Germline V gene lookup returns CDR1 LGHDT and CDR2 YNNKEL (reference sequence). The CDR3 spans 12 residues. V lost 6 bases and J 7 bases, leaving 10 bases between the germline ends. This chain's CDR3 is CASSPTRNEQFF. CDR3 nucleotides: TGTGCCAGCAGTCCCACTAGGAATGAGCAGTTCTTC.

This clonotype was counted ten times or more. Written as DNA, the CDR3 is TGCGCCAGCAGCCAAGATCTGTCGGGACGAGGCTACACCTTC. Its protein is CASSQDLSGRGYTF. This sequence joins TRBV4-1 and TRBJ1-2; D perhaps matches TRBD1 (5 bases). Germline values: CDR1 MGHRA, CDR2 YSYEKL. V gave up 0 bases and J gave up 8 bases, with 13 bases separating them. The CDR3 runs 14 residues.

Note on this clonotype: A much larger clone is a single base away; this may be a read error. The chain carries TRBV20-1 and TRBJ2-7; D might be TRBD2 (5 bases). The germline V gene encodes CDR1 DFQATT and CDR2 SNEGSKA (reference sequence). This CDR3 contains 14 residues. Written as DNA, the CDR3 is TGCAGTGCTAGAGCTAGCAAAGGAAACTACGAGCGGTACTTC. It translates to CSARASKGNYERYF.

This clonotype was seen at least ten times. This chain joins TRBV2 and TRBJ2-2; maybe TRBD2 (6 bases). V was shortened by 6 bases and J by 1 base, with 12 bases between the two germline ends. CDR1 and CDR2 from the germline V gene are SNHLY and FYNNEI. CDR3 size: 15 residues. The DNA for the CDR3 is TGTGCCAGCAGCGGGACTCAGGGGAACACCGGGGAGCTGTTTTTT. It translates to CASSGTQGNTGELFF.

J is TRBJ2-1 and V is TRBV5-4, with 10 positions matching TRBD1. Trimming cost V 0 bases and J 8 bases; bases outside gene matches: 8. The CDR3 is made up of 16 amino acids. Germline CDR1 reads SGHNT; CDR2 reads YYREEE (reference sequence). The CDR3 region has the DNA TGTGCCAGCAGCTTGGGTAGGGACAGGGGTCGAGATGAGCAGTTCTTC. This encodes CASSLGRDRGRDEQFF.

This clonotype was counted at least ten times. The rearrangement uses TRBV5-1 and TRBJ2-1, with 11 positions matching TRBD2. CDR3 length equals 17 residues. Germline assignment: CDR1 SGHRS and CDR2 YFSETQ. V shed 3 bases, J shed 4 bases, and the junction held 9 bases outside the gene matches. The CDR3 loop is CASSSRTGTSGYNEQFF. CDR3 nucleotides: TGCGCCAGCAGCTCCAGGACAGGGACTAGCGGATACAATGAGCAGTTCTTC.

This clonotype appeared many times. V and J are TRBV19 and TRBJ2-7; unclear D gene. The V gene lost 4 bases and the J gene lost 2 bases, with 9 bases spanning the gap. Germline V lookup: CDR1 LNHDA, CDR2 SQIVND (reference sequence). The CDR3 totals 13 residues. CDR3 in DNA: TGTGCCAGTAGTACGGGTACCACCTACGAGCAGTACTTC. It encodes CASSTGTTYEQYF. Using reference TRBV19 and TRBJ2-7 for the parts outside the CDR3, the full variable domain is DGGITQSPKYLFRKEGQNVTLSCEQNLNHDAMYWYRQDPGQGLRLIYYSQIVNDFQKGDIAEGYSVSREKKESFPLTVTSAQKNPTAFYLCASSTGTTYEQYFGPGTRLTVT.

This clonotype was found many times. CDR3 region: CSAPPGSSFYGYTF. CDR3 in DNA: TGCAGTGCTCCTCCCGGGAGTAGTTTTTATGGCTACACCTTC. The rearrangement uses TRBV20-1 and TRBJ1-2; D is unclear. V was trimmed by 5 bases and J by 5 bases, leaving 18 bases between them. Germline lookup yields CDR1 DFQATT and CDR2 SNEGSKA (reference sequence). The CDR3 has 14 residues.

Ten or more counts support this clonotype. The chain couples TRBV7-9 to TRBJ2-3; either TRBD1 or TRBD2 may supply D (5 bases each). CDR3 length equals 16 residues. Trimming took 5 bases from V and 1 from J, leaving 16 bases between them. CDR1 is SEHNR, CDR2 FQNEAQ, per germline (reference sequence). The CDR3 loop is CASSKTSGRGTDTQYF. In DNA, the CDR3 is TGTGCCAGCAGCAAAACTTCGGGACGCGGCACAGATACGCAGTATTTT.

There are a few counts of this clonotype. The V gene is TRBV19, the J gene TRBJ1-2; 8 bases fit TRBD1. Trimming took 10 bases from V and 6 from J; bases not matched to a gene: 10. CDR1 is LNHDA, CDR2 SQIVND, per germline (reference sequence). The CDR3 spans 13 residues. The CDR3 coding sequence is TGTGCCACTGAGGACAGGGAAAAGAATGGCTACACCTTC. Amino acids: CATEDREKNGYTF.

This clonotype was found many times. The chain joins TRBV4-2 to TRBJ2-1; 7 nucleotides agree with TRBD1. Germline CDR1 and CDR2: LGHNA and YNFKEQ. This CDR3 is built from 14 residues. V dropped 4 bases and J dropped 4; count of bases not matched to a gene: 4. The CDR3: CASSRDSRYNEQFF. The CDR3 nucleotides read TGTGCCAGCAGCCGGGACAGTCGATACAATGAGCAGTTCTTC.

The rearrangement uses TRBV4-1 and TRBJ2-7; 11 bases are a match to TRBD2. This CDR3 spans 22 amino acids. Germline CDR1 reads MGHRA; CDR2 reads YSYEKL. V was pared by 2 bases and J by 2 bases, with 23 bases of the junction left unmatched. Written as DNA, the CDR3 is TGCGCCAGCAGCCAAAAGCGTAACAAACTAGCGGGGGAGATACCGAATGCCTACGAGCAGTACTTC. Protein sequence: CASSQKRNKLAGEIPNAYEQYF.

This clonotype was picked up many times. The V call is TRBV10-3, the J call TRBJ2-3; D gene uncertain. The germline V gene has CDR1 ENHRY and CDR2 SYGVKD. V lost 10 bases to trimming and J lost 2 bases, with 10 bases between them. The CDR3 has 12 amino acids. CDR3 nucleotides: TGTGCCAGCCGGACGGCCACAGATACGCAGTATTTT. Amino acid sequence: CASRTATDTQYF.

Remarks on this clonotype: A read error may be the cause here, since a much bigger clone is one base away. This CDR3 reads CASSESLGSGNTIYF. The CDR3 coding sequence is TGTGCCAGCAGTGAAAGTCTGGGCTCTGGAAACACCATATATTTT. V is TRBV2 and J is TRBJ1-3; D is ambiguous. The CDR3 has 15 residues. CDR1 and CDR2 (germline): SNHLY, FYNNEI. Trimming took off 2 bases at V and 0 bases at J, with 8 bases between the two ends.

V gene TRBV5-1 combines with J gene TRBJ1-2; D gene unclear. The CDR3 consists of 15 residues. Germline V gene data show CDR1 as SGHRS and CDR2 as YFSETQ. V shed 4 bases and J shed 7 bases, with 20 bases lying between them. The CDR3 loop reads CASSLATPEVGGYTF. The CDR3 DNA follows: TGCGCCAGCAGCCTAGCAACTCCCGAGGTTGGTGGCTACACCTTC.

This clonotype was seen a handful of times. The chain has TRBV5-1 and TRBJ1-1; D is ambiguous. V gave up 4 bases and J gave up 1 base, with 14 bases separating them. CDR3 length equals 15 residues. CDR1 and CDR2 from the germline V gene are SGHRS and YFSETQ. The CDR3 loop reads CASSLVGVGNTEAFF. In DNA, the CDR3 is TGCGCCAGCAGCCTTGTGGGCGTCGGGAACACTGAAGCTTTCTTT.

This clonotype was counted many times. The chain recombines TRBV12-3 or TRBV12-4 with TRBJ1-2; D is unresolved. The CDR3 loop spans 15 amino acids. Trimming cost V 8 bases and J 2 bases, with 18 bases left between them. The CDR3 spells CASGSRTARNYGYTF. The DNA of the CDR3 is TGTGCCAGCGGTTCCCGGACGGCTAGAAACTATGGCTACACCTTC.

The chain is built from TRBV5-1 and TRBJ2-7; 8 bases fit TRBD1. The CDR3 runs to 17 residues. In germline, CDR1 is SGHRS, CDR2 YFSETQ. Trimming at V came to 0 bases and at J to 0 bases, leaving 8 bases not matched to a gene. This chain's CDR3 is CASSLAPSQGASYEQYF. CDR3 sequence (DNA): TGCGCCAGCAGCTTGGCCCCTAGCCAGGGGGCCTCCTACGAGCAGTACTTC.

This clonotype was recorded many times. The chain is built from TRBV2 and TRBJ1-4, with unresolved D. The germline V gene encodes CDR1 SNHLY and CDR2 FYNNEI. The germline V and J ends were trimmed by 7 bases and 3 bases, with 9 bases remaining between them. The CDR3 spans 13 residues. The CDR3: CASISRSNEKLFF. The CDR3, as DNA: TGTGCCAGCATATCCAGATCTAATGAAAAACTGTTTTTT.

Ten or more counts support this clonotype. This sequence joins TRBV5-1 and TRBJ1-6, with D perhaps matching TRBD1 (5 bases). Looked up from germline, CDR1 is SGHRS and CDR2 is YFSETQ. V was trimmed by 0 bases and J by 8 bases, leaving 12 bases between them. The CDR3 is 15 amino acids. The CDR3 spells CASSLEVTADSPLHF. The CDR3 nucleotides read TGCGCCAGCAGCTTGGAGGTGACAGCCGATTCACCCCTCCACTTT.

A few counts support this clonotype. Because the CDR3 is missing its conserved closing phenylalanine or tryptophan, this is likely a read error. The chain recombines TRBV9 with TRBJ1-2; 10 bases are a match to TRBD1. This CDR3 comprises 15 residues. V shed 4 bases and J 7 bases; nucleotides not matched to a gene: 10. CDR1 SGDLS and CDR2 YYNGEE come from the germline V gene. CDR3 nucleotide sequence: TGTGCCAGCAGCCCCGGACAGGGGGTCCAGGGTGGCTACACCCTC. Its protein product is CASSPGQGVQGGYTL.

This clonotype was seen at least ten times. V and J are TRBV7-9 and TRBJ2-1; 7 positions match TRBD2. The CDR3 sequence is 12 residues long. V was clipped by 3 bases and J by 14 bases; unmatched bases: 7. Germline CDR1 is SEHNR and CDR2 is FQNEAQ (reference sequence). The DNA for the CDR3 is TGTGCCAGCAGCTTTAGGGAGGGTCGAAAGTTCTTC. Its translation is CASSFREGRKFF. Supplemented by reference TRBV7-9 and TRBJ2-1, the full variable domain reads DTGVSQNPRHKITKRGQNVTFRCDPISEHNRLYWYRQTLGQGPEFLTYFQNEAQLEKSRLLSDRFSAERPKGSFSTLEIQRTEQGDSAMYLCASSFREGRKFFGPGTRLTVL.

In its sample, this clonotype was seen a few times. The V call is TRBV20-1, the J call TRBJ1-3, with unresolved D. Germline CDR1 is DFQATT and CDR2 is SNEGSKA (reference sequence). V lost 1 base and J 0 bases, leaving 13 bases between the germline ends. The CDR3 spans 16 residues. The CDR3 sequence is CSARGSDGSSGNTIYF. DNA for the CDR3: TGCAGTGCTAGAGGATCTGACGGTTCCTCTGGAAACACCATATATTTT.

The V gene is TRBV20-1, the J gene TRBJ2-3; no clear D. V was clipped by 2 bases and J by 5 bases, with 5 bases between them. Germline loops: CDR1 DFQATT, CDR2 SNEGSKA (reference sequence). The CDR3 has 11 residues. CDR3 sequence: CSARMEDTQYF. Here the CDR3 DNA reads TGCAGTGCTAGAATGGAAGATACGCAGTATTTT.